The rows below give T cell receptor beta chains drawn from one sample of a study of T cells in Graves' hyperthyroidism and ophthalmopathy. TCRdb re-derived calls from the multiplex PCR reads in MiXCR, one entry per CDR3 protein. Here the sample spans about 410,000 distinct CDR3 sequences, approximately 15% being singletons. Sequencing was done on a sample of blood. The receptors originated from a woman aged 25 to 45 with Graves' ophthalmopathy. CDR3s include the opening cysteine and the closing phenylalanine or tryptophan. D genes are given only for firm matches. The listing skips clone size in some rows; elsewhere it reads once, few, many or a size class.

CDR3 DNA	CDR3 protein	clone size	V gene	J gene	D gene
TGTGCCAGCAGGCAATCGGGGGTAAATGAAAAACTGTTTTTT	CASRQSGVNEKLFF	many	TRBV3-1	TRBJ1-4	-
TGTGCCAGCAGTTACGCGACGGGAACTAATGAAAAACTGTTTTTT	CASSYATGTNEKLFF	few	TRBV6-9	TRBJ1-4	-
TGTGCCAGCAGTTACCGGGGGGCGTCAAGTACACCCCTCCACTTT	CASSYRGASSTPLHF	few	TRBV6-5	TRBJ1-6	-
TGTGCCAGCAGCCAAGGGTCAGGGTTGGATCAGCCCCAGCATTTT	CASSQGSGLDQPQHF	many	TRBV3-1	TRBJ1-5	-
TGCAGTGCTATACAGGGACGTGGCTACACCTTC	CSAIQGRGYTF	many	TRBV20-1	TRBJ1-2	-
TGTGCCAGCAGTGAAGCCGGTTTCTATAGCGGTGCAGATACGCAGTATTTT	CASSEAGFYSGADTQYF	many	TRBV6-1	TRBJ2-3	-
TGTGCCAGCAGCCCCAGGACCGGCGCGGACGAGCAGTACTTC	CASSPRTGADEQYF	many	TRBV7-9	TRBJ2-7	-
TGTGCCAGCAGCCAAAAACAGGGGGCGCAAGAGGAGACCCAGTACTTC	CASSQKQGAQEETQYF	many	TRBV11-2	TRBJ2-5	TRBD1
TGTGCCAGTGGGCAGGAGCAACGCGAGCAGTACTTC	CASGQEQREQYF	many	TRBV18	TRBJ2-7	-
TGTGCCAGCAGCGCCACAGGAGAGAAAAACATTCAGTACTTC	CASSATGEKNIQYF	many	TRBV9	TRBJ2-4	-
TGCAGTGCTAGGCTACAGGGACAAAGGGCCAAAAACATTCAGTACTTC	CSARLQGQRAKNIQYF	-	TRBV20-1	TRBJ2-4	-
TGTGCCAGCAGCTTCAGCTCGAACACCGGGGAGCTGTTTTTT	CASSFSSNTGELFF	-	TRBV7-3	TRBJ2-2	-
TGTGCCAGCTCACCGGACAGGTTAGGCACTGAAGCTTTCTTT	CASSPDRLGTEAFF	many	TRBV18	TRBJ1-1	TRBD1
TGTGCCAGCACCCACGGGTGGAGCTCCTACGAGCAGTACTTC	CASTHGWSSYEQYF	many	TRBV12-3/TRBV12-4	TRBJ2-7	-
TGTGCCAGCAGCCCGACAACGAGCTCTGGAAACACCATATATTTT	CASSPTTSSGNTIYF	many	TRBV3-1	TRBJ1-3	-
TGTGCCAGCAGCCAAGATCGAGGGGCGGCAACAGAGACCCAGTACTTC	CASSQDRGAATETQYF	many	TRBV3-1	TRBJ2-5	-
TGTGCCAGCAGCCAAGAACTCTCGGTACGACCACCCGAAGGTGAAAAACTGTTTTTT	CASSQELSVRPPEGEKLFF	many	TRBV3-1	TRBJ1-4	-
TGCGCCAGCAGCCAAGATCTTCCAGGGGCCCTCCAAGAGACCCAGTACTTC	CASSQDLPGALQETQYF	few	TRBV4-1	TRBJ2-5	-
TGTGCCAGCAGTTCGGACGGGAGGAACTATGGCTACACCTTC	CASSSDGRNYGYTF	few	TRBV6-1	TRBJ1-2	-
TGTGCCACCAGTGATGTGGACACGGCGGGCTATGGCTACACCTTC	CATSDVDTAGYGYTF	many	TRBV24-1	TRBJ1-2	-
TGTGCCAGCGGACAGGATCAGCCCCAGCATTTT	CASGQDQPQHF	-	TRBV6-1	TRBJ1-5	TRBD1
TGCAGTGCTAGTGCTAGCGGGGGTTACGAGCAGTACTTC	CSASASGGYEQYF	-	TRBV20-1	TRBJ2-7	TRBD2
TGTGCCAGCAGTTTAGCTGGGGGGCCCTACGAGCAGTACTTC	CASSLAGGPYEQYF	many	TRBV28	TRBJ2-7	-
TGCAGTGCTAAGGACGGGGGGGGCCAAGAGACCCAGTACTTC	CSAKDGGGQETQYF	many	TRBV20-1	TRBJ2-5	TRBD2
TGTGCCAGCAGTATTCCCGGGGGTTTTAGTGAAAAACTGTTTTTT	CASSIPGGFSEKLFF	many	TRBV12-3/TRBV12-4	TRBJ1-4	-
TGCAGTGCTAGAGATGAAGGACTAGCGGGGGAAAATGAGCAGTACTTC	CSARDEGLAGENEQYF	many	TRBV20-1	TRBJ2-7	TRBD2
TGTGCCAGCAGTTCAGGACAGCTCATGAACACTGAAGCTTTCTTT	CASSSGQLMNTEAFF	many	TRBV12-3/TRBV12-4	TRBJ1-1	-
TGCGCCAGCAGCTTTGTGTCGACGAACACCGGGGAGCTGTTTTTT	CASSFVSTNTGELFF	many	TRBV5-1	TRBJ2-2	-
TGTGCCAGTAGTACCACACAGGGGGTTGGCAATCAGCCCCAGCATTTT	CASSTTQGVGNQPQHF	-	TRBV19	TRBJ1-5	TRBD1
TGTGCCAGCAGCCAAGACAGGGGGCGAGGATCACCCCTCCACTTT	CASSQDRGRGSPLHF	many	TRBV3-1	TRBJ1-6	TRBD1
TGCGCCAGCAGTGATGGGGGGACTAATGAGCAGTTCTTC	CASSDGGTNEQFF	-	TRBV10-2	TRBJ2-1	-
TGTGCCAGCAGTCAATACGACGGGACAGGGACCTACGAGCAGTACTTC	CASSQYDGTGTYEQYF	many	TRBV7-9	TRBJ2-7	TRBD1
TGTGCCAGCACCTTCGGGGGGCGAATCACTGAAGCTTTCTTT	CASTFGGRITEAFF	many	TRBV28	TRBJ1-1	-
TGTGCCAGCAGCTTAGCTCCGCTGGGACGGACTGAAGCTTTCTTT	CASSLAPLGRTEAFF	few	TRBV7-6	TRBJ1-1	-
TGTGCCACCAACAGAGGAAAACAGGGGGCTGCCAAAAACATTCAGTACTTC	CATNRGKQGAAKNIQYF	few	TRBV15	TRBJ2-4	TRBD1
TGCAGTGCCAACGGGGAGTACTACAATGAGCAGTTCTTC	CSANGEYYNEQFF	many	TRBV20-1	TRBJ2-1	-
TGTGCCAGCCAGGGGGGAAAACTGTTTTTT	CASQGGKLFF	many	TRBV2	TRBJ1-4	TRBD1
TGTGCCAGCAGTCAACAGGGATTGCCCGGGGAGCTGTTTTTT	CASSQQGLPGELFF	many	TRBV28	TRBJ2-2	-
TGTGCCAGCAGCTTGCTCAGGCGGAGGATCGGACAGCCCCAGCATTTT	CASSLLRRRIGQPQHF	many	TRBV7-3	TRBJ1-5	-
TGTGCCAGTAACCCGGCGGGGGGCTCCTACGAGCAGTACTTC	CASNPAGGSYEQYF	-	TRBV9	TRBJ2-7	TRBD2
TGTGCCAGCAGGGCGACAGGGAACTATGGCTACACCTTC	CASRATGNYGYTF	many	TRBV6-1	TRBJ1-2	TRBD1
TGTGCCAGCAGCTTAGCTTCGAAGCGCGGCTACACCTTC	CASSLASKRGYTF	many	TRBV11-3	TRBJ1-2	-
TGCGCCAGCAGCCCGGGTACGGTGGAGACCCAGTACTTC	CASSPGTVETQYF	few	TRBV5-1	TRBJ2-5	-
TGTGCCACCAGCGGATCTAACGGGACAGCAAGCACAGATACGCAGTATTTT	CATSGSNGTASTDTQYF	many	TRBV15	TRBJ2-3	TRBD1
TGTGCCAGTAGTAACGCGCGGACAGTCTATGGCTACACCTTC	CASSNARTVYGYTF	few	TRBV19	TRBJ1-2	-
TGCGCCAGCGCACCCGGTCGACAGGGCTACTACAATGAGCAGTTCTTC	CASAPGRQGYYNEQFF	many	TRBV5-1	TRBJ2-1	TRBD1
TGTGCCAGCAGCTTAACTCCCGCCGGGGCTAGCGGGGACACAGATACGCAGTATTTT	CASSLTPAGASGDTDTQYF	few	TRBV7-3	TRBJ2-3	TRBD2
TGCGCCAGCAGCCAAGTGGGGCAGCTCCAAGAGACCCAGTACTTC	CASSQVGQLQETQYF	many	TRBV4-1	TRBJ2-5	-
TGTGCCAGCAGGCCGCAGGGGGGCAATCAGCCCCAGCATTTT	CASRPQGGNQPQHF	many	TRBV12-3/TRBV12-4	TRBJ1-5	TRBD1
TGCGCCAGCAGCTTGAGGCTGGGGACCCCACCCGAGCAGTACTTC	CASSLRLGTPPEQYF	many	TRBV5-1	TRBJ2-7	-